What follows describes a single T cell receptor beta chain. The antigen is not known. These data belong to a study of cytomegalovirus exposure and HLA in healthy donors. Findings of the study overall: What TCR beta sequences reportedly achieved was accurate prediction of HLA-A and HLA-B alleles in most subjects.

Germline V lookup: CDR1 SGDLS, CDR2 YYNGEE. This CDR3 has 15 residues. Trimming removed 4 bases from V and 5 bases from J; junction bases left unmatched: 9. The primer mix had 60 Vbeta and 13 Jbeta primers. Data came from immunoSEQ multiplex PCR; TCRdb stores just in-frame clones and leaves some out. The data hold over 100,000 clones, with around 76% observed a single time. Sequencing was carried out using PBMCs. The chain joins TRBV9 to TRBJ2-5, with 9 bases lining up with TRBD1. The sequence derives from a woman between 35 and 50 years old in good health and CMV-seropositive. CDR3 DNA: TGTGCCAGCAGCCCCTCCAACAGGGGGCTCGAGACCCAGTACTTC. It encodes CASSPSNRGLETQYF.